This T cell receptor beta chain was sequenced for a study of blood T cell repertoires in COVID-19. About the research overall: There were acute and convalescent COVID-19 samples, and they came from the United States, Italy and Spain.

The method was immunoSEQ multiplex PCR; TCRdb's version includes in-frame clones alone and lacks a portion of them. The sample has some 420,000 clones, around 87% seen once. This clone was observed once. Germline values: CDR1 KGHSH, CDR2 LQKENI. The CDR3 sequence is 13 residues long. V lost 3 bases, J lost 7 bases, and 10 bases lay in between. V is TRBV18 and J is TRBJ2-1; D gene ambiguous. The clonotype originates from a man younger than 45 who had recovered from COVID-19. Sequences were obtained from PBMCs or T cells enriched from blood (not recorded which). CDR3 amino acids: CASSPPSGNEQFF. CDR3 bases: TGTGCCAGCTCACCCCCCTCCGGGAATGAGCAGTTCTTC.